This is a list of T cell receptor beta chains from one sample in a study of Graves' ophthalmopathy and Graves' hyperthyroidism. TCRdb re-called the multiplex PCR reads through MiXCR, storing one row per CDR3 protein. Here the sample spans approximately 45,000 distinct CDR3 sequences, around 50% being singletons. The specimen sequenced was peripheral blood. Receptors originate from an adult man with Graves' ophthalmopathy. Both conserved end residues are part of each CDR3. The D gene is left open where the match is weak. The size entry is marked missing in some rows and otherwise reads once, few, many or a size class.

clone_size j_call d_call v_call cdr3_aa cdr3_nt
few TRBJ1-1 . TRBV20-1 CSARPPGPF TGCAGTGCTAGGCCCCCGGGGCCCTTT
many TRBJ2-7 . TRBV7-2 CASSLDRVTLYEQYF TGTGCCAGCAGCTTAGACAGGGTAACCCTATACGAGCAGTACTTC
once TRBJ2-2 TRBD2 TRBV20-1 CSARGHTSAFGELFF TGCAGTGCTAGAGGTCATACTAGCGCTTTCGGGGAGCTGTTTTTT
. TRBJ1-4 . TRBV2 CASSEAGARNEKLFF TGTGCCAGCAGTGAAGCGGGAGCCAGGAATGAAAAACTGTTTTTT
. TRBJ2-5 TRBD1 TRBV29-1 CSLSDRGETQYF TGCAGCTTATCGGACAGGGGGGAGACCCAGTACTTC
many TRBJ2-7 TRBD2 TRBV9 CASSPEASGPYEQYF TGTGCCAGCAGCCCCGAGGCTAGCGGGCCCTACGAGCAGTACTTC
many TRBJ1-6 TRBD1 TRBV16 CASSQFGTANSPLHF TGTGCCAGCAGCCAATTCGGGACAGCTAATTCACCCCTCCACTTT
many TRBJ1-2 . TRBV7-3 CASSLERVGGYTF TGTGCCAGCAGCTTAGAAAGGGTCGGTGGCTACACCTTC
. TRBJ2-1 TRBD1 TRBV9 CASSAGTGWGEQFF TGCGCCAGCAGCGCCGGGACAGGATGGGGGGAGCAGTTCTTC
medium-sized TRBJ1-3 . TRBV24-1 CATHEGDKPGNTIYF TGTGCCACCCATGAGGGGGACAAGCCAGGAAACACCATATATTTT
many TRBJ1-5 . TRBV11-1 CASSFNLNQPQHF TGTGCCAGCAGCTTTAACCTCAATCAGCCCCAGCATTTT
few TRBJ2-1 . TRBV18 CASSPTSRGDNEQFF TGTGCCAGCTCACCAACCAGTCGGGGCGACAATGAGCAGTTCTTC
many TRBJ1-2 TRBD1 TRBV19 CASSTKGGTAYGYTF TGTGCCAGTAGTACAAAGGGCGGGACAGCATATGGCTACACCTTC
. TRBJ1-5 TRBD1 TRBV7-2 CASSLQGGWGQPQHF TGTGCCAGCAGCTTGCAGGGGGGTTGGGGTCAGCCCCAGCATTTT
. TRBJ2-1 . TRBV29-1 CSRGSAYNEQFF TGCAGCCGGGGCAGCGCCTACAATGAGCAGTTCTTC
few TRBJ2-5 TRBD1 TRBV19 CASSIARDSQETQYF TGTGCCAGTAGTATCGCCCGGGACAGCCAAGAGACCCAGTACTTC
. TRBJ1-1 . TRBV10-3 CALKRGAETEAFF TGTGCCCTCAAGAGGGGGGCAGAAACTGAAGCTTTCTTT
. TRBJ1-4 TRBD1 TRBV29-1 CSVGAGGGEKLFF TGCAGCGTTGGGGCAGGGGGCGGTGAAAAACTGTTTTTT
many TRBJ2-7 . TRBV11-2 CASSLAGQLYEQYF TGTGCCAGCAGCTTAGCCGGTCAGCTCTACGAGCAGTACTTC
. TRBJ1-3 . TRBV10-1 CASSHPWGKRQQDTIYF TGCGCCAGCAGTCATCCGTGGGGAAAACGCCAGCAAGACACCATATATTTT
few TRBJ1-1 . TRBV20-1 CLPAAGEAFF TGCCTCCCGGCGGCGGGTGAAGCTTTCTTT
. TRBJ1-4 . TRBV7-6 CASSLRGSGVNEELFF TGTGCCAGCAGCTTACGGGGTAGCGGGGTGAATGAAGAACTGTTTTTT
. TRBJ2-2 . TRBV6-9 CASTATTGELFF TGTGCCAGCACCGCTACAACCGGGGAGCTGTTTTTT
many TRBJ2-1 TRBD2 TRBV2 CASGVTGHTSGAYDPSYNEQFF TGTGCCAGCGGAGTAACAGGGCATACTAGCGGGGCCTACGACCCATCCTACAATGAGCAGTTCTTC
. TRBJ2-1 . TRBV7-8 CASSTKAVTGIRFQSF TGTGCCAGCAGCACTAAAGCGGTGACAGGCATAAGGTTTCAGTCCTTC
few TRBJ2-7 . TRBV7-9 CASSLPADSYEQYF TGTGCCAGCAGCCTGCCCGCGGATTCCTACGAGCAGTACTTC
once TRBJ2-7 TRBD2 TRBV20-1 CSGGMGGETYYEQYF TGCAGTGGAGGGATGGGGGGGGAAACCTACTACGAGCAGTACTTC
many TRBJ2-3 . TRBV30 CAGNSRGLLTQYF TGTGCCGGAAATTCTCGGGGCCTCCTTACGCAGTATTTT
. TRBJ1-4 . TRBV7-6 CASSLGASNEKLFF TGTGCCAGCAGCTTAGGGGCCTCTAATGAAAAACTGTTTTTT
. TRBJ2-5 . TRBV5-4 CASSETPQETQYF TGTGCCAGCAGCGAAACCCCCCAAGAGACCCAGTACTTC
. TRBJ1-4 . TRBV6-1 CDSTLQGGGGEKPFF TGTGACAGCACCCTCCAAGGCGGGGGCGGTGAAAAACCGTTTTTT
. TRBJ2-7 . TRBV2 CASTDPGWNDEQYF TGTGCCAGCACCGACCCAGGGTGGAACGACGAGCAGTACTTC
few TRBJ2-7 TRBD2 TRBV10-3 CAISGLAGGDEQYF TGTGCCATCAGTGGGCTAGCGGGAGGAGACGAGCAGTACTTC
many TRBJ1-6 . TRBV3-1 CASSQSRGNSPLHF TGTGCCAGCAGCCAATCGAGGGGGAATTCACCCCTCCACTTT
. TRBJ2-7 . TRBV29-1 CSANAGRVGYEQYF TGCAGCGCCAATGCCGGACGGGTGGGATACGAGCAGTACTTC
medium-sized TRBJ1-5 . TRBV2 CASSGDSNQPQHF TGTGCCAGCAGTGGGGACAGCAATCAGCCCCAGCATTTT
many TRBJ2-1 TRBD2 TRBV11-2 CASSPFGLARPYNEQFF TGTGCCAGCAGCCCATTTGGACTAGCGCGTCCGTACAATGAGCAGTTCTTC
many TRBJ2-1 . TRBV2 CASSLRGARYEQFF TGTGCCAGCAGTCTGAGGGGGGCACGGTATGAGCAGTTCTTC
many TRBJ1-4 TRBD1 TRBV20-1 CSARGTGVNEKLFF TGCAGTGCTAGAGGGACAGGGGTTAATGAAAAACTGTTTTTT
. TRBJ2-2 . TRBV24-1 CATSPPGGGAGELFF TGTGCCACCAGTCCACCAGGAGGGGGCGCTGGGGAGCTGTTTTTT